This TCR beta chain was sequenced during a study of molecular identifiers for immune sequencing clone quantification. Study context: With replicates, the RNA of about 21,000 or 97,000 naive CD8 cells was split five ways and four were sequenced.

Naive CD8 T cells were FACS-sorted by CD8+CD4-CCR7+CD45RA+ markers. Overall study findings and caveats: Spiked Jurkat TCR RNA from one cell was reportedly detectable among approximately 1 million naive cells.

The CDR3 runs to 15 residues. V dropped 0 bases and J dropped 6 bases, with 12 bases sitting between them. CDR1 MGHRA and CDR2 YSYEKL come from the germline V gene. Previously reported methods and listed TCR primers produced the bulk TCR libraries. From the PCR reads, TCRdb called clonotypes with MiXCR, one entry per CDR3 protein. The table records tens of thousands of distinct CDR3 sequences, 20% to 25% of them present only once. Regarding this clonotype: Its antigen is still unknown. It may be a read error: a sequence one base away is much more abundant.

V and J are TRBV4-1 and TRBJ1-5; D remains unclear. The source of this sequence is a human donor in good health. Some libraries in this study had Jurkat cell RNA spiked in. Source material: naive CD8+ T cells from blood, with Jurkat cell RNA spiked in. Documented subset: FACS-sorted CD8+CD4-CCR7+CD45RA+ naive T cells. The CDR3 DNA reads as TGCGCCAGCAGCCAAGATAGGGCAGGTAGTCAGCCCCAGCATTTT. It is translated as CASSQDRAGSQPQHF.